Listed below are T cell receptor beta chains from one sample, sequenced in a study of blood T cell repertoires in COVID-19. Produced via immunoSEQ multiplex PCR; TCRdb's table is partial and in-frame only. The table has approximately 240,000 clones, 85% to 90% seen once. Sequencing used PBMCs or T cells enriched from blood (not recorded which). These TCRs come from a woman between 18 and 29 years old in a cohort exposed to, infected with or recovered from COVID-19 (not recorded which). Each CDR3 is given with its conserved first and last residue. Fields, in order: D gene, J gene, V gene, clone size, CDR3 protein, CDR3 DNA. The D gene is left open where the match is weak. A row's size may be missing; if present it is once, few, many or a size class.

D: TRBD1
J: TRBJ2-2
V: TRBV2
size: .
CDR3: CASRTGEAGELFF
DNA: TGTGCCAGCAGGACAGGGGAGGCCGGGGAGCTGTTTTTT

D: TRBD2
J: TRBJ2-3
V: TRBV5-6
size: once
CDR3: CASSLGQRGVTDTQYF
DNA: TGTGCCAGCAGCTTGGGGCAGCGGGGGGTCACAGATACGCAGTATTTT

D: .
J: TRBJ1-1
V: TRBV5-1
size: once
CDR3: CASSLVLGGDTEAFF
DNA: TGCGCCAGCAGCTTGGTGCTCGGGGGGGACACTGAAGCTTTCTTT

D: TRBD1
J: TRBJ1-5
V: TRBV19
size: .
CDR3: CASHSRGQGAFPNSQPQHF
DNA: TGTGCCAGTCACTCCCGGGGACAGGGGGCTTTCCCCAACAGTCAGCCCCAGCATTTT

D: TRBD2
J: TRBJ2-1
V: TRBV9
size: .
CDR3: CASSVSGGFYNEQFF
DNA: TGTGCCAGCAGCGTGAGCGGGGGATTCTACAATGAGCAGTTCTTC

D: .
J: TRBJ1-5
V: TRBV19
size: once
CDR3: CASSILGAGDQPQHF
DNA: TGTGCCAGTAGTATCCTCGGGGCGGGGGATCAGCCCCAGCATTTT

D: .
J: TRBJ1-2
V: TRBV2
size: few
CDR3: CASKTEYGYTF
DNA: TGTGCCAGCAAGACAGAGTATGGCTACACCTTC

D: .
J: TRBJ1-6
V: TRBV7-3
size: .
CDR3: CASSSSLDSPLHF
DNA: TGTGCCAGCAGCTCAAGCCTGGATTCACCCCTCCACTTT

D: TRBD2
J: TRBJ2-1
V: TRBV10-3
size: .
CDR3: CAIQRGGNEQFF
DNA: TGTGCCATCCAACGGGGGGGCAATGAGCAGTTCTTC

D: .
J: TRBJ2-1
V: TRBV10-2
size: .
CDR3: CASRDYNEQFF
DNA: TGCGCCAGCCGGGACTACAATGAGCAGTTCTTC

D: .
J: TRBJ2-2
V: TRBV6-5
size: once
CDR3: CASSYSTANTGELFF
DNA: TGTGCCAGCAGTTACTCGACAGCGAACACCGGGGAGCTGTTTTTT

D: TRBD1
J: TRBJ2-1
V: TRBV9
size: .
CDR3: CASSTRGQGNYNEQFF
DNA: TGTGCCAGCAGCACCAGGGGACAGGGGAATTACAATGAGCAGTTCTTC

D: .
J: TRBJ1-2
V: TRBV7-9
size: .
CDR3: CASSLEQNYGYTF
DNA: TGTGCCAGCAGCTTAGAACAGAACTATGGCTACACCTTC

D: .
J: TRBJ1-4
V: TRBV19
size: once
CDR3: CASSIEEGANEKLFF
DNA: TGTGCCAGTAGTATAGAGGAGGGAGCTAATGAAAAACTGTTTTTT

D: .
J: TRBJ1-4
V: TRBV11-1
size: .
CDR3: CASSLPPGEKLFF
DNA: TGTGCCAGCAGCTTACCGCCCGGGGAAAAACTGTTTTTT